What follows is one T cell receptor (beta chain) and its context. Deletions cut 0 bases from V and 6 bases from J, with 6 bases between. Germline CDR1 is MGHRA and CDR2 is YSYEKL. The CDR3 consists of 13 residues. The protocol was immunoSEQ multiplex PCR, while the TCRdb copy is restricted to in-frame clones and leaves out a portion. Of some 28,000 clones in the sample, roughly 86% were seen once. The sample originates from a study of OX40 agonist ivuxolimab in advanced cancers. The source material was CD4+ or CD8+ T cells sorted from blood, sampled in a trial of the OX40 agonist ivuxolimab. This TCR derives from an adult with an advanced solid tumor such as melanoma, head and neck, liver or kidney cancer. J is TRBJ2-1 and V is TRBV4-1, with no clear D. In nucleotides, the CDR3 is TGCGCCAGCAGCCAAGATGTGGTCAATGAGCAGTTCTTC. Its protein is CASSQDVVNEQFF.